Below are 18 T cell receptor beta chains sequenced from a single sample in a study of T cells in Graves' hyperthyroidism and ophthalmopathy. RNA transcripts were the template for amplifying TCR beta CDR3 regions. The HTBI primer set drove a first-round RT-PCR of the TCR CDR3. MiXCR was run by TCRdb on the multiplex PCR reads, yielding one entry per CDR3 protein. Here the sample spans around 450,000 distinct CDR3 sequences, around 13% being singletons. Sequenced material: blood. The receptors derive from a young woman with Graves' hyperthyroidism.

The J gene is TRBJ1-4, the V gene TRBV28; TRBD1 aligns across 7 bases. V lost 7 bases, J lost 16 bases, and 9 bases stayed unmatched. There are 11 residues in the CDR3. Germline loops: CDR1 MDHEN, CDR2 SYDVKM. In nucleotides, the CDR3 is TGTGCCAGCACCACCGACAGGGCCCAGTTTTTT. It encodes CASTTDRAQFF.

At least ten counts were recorded for this clonotype. The rearrangement links TRBV9 to TRBJ1-1; possibly TRBD1 for D (6 bases). CDR3 size: 15 residues. Germline loops: CDR1 SGDLS, CDR2 YYNGEE. V was clipped by 4 bases and J by 0 bases, with 13 bases between them. The CDR3 bases are TGTGCCAGCAGCAACAGGGACGGCGTGAACACTGAAGCTTTCTTT. This translates into CASSNRDGVNTEAFF.

This clonotype was counted at least ten times. This rearrangement joins TRBV7-9 to TRBJ1-5, with no clear D. The CDR3 is 12 residues long. Per germline, CDR1 SEHNR and CDR2 FQNEAQ (reference sequence). V gave up 6 bases and J gave up 4 bases, with 7 bases separating them. The CDR3 sequence is CASSLANQPQHF. The DNA of the CDR3 is TGTGCCAGCAGTCTAGCTAATCAGCCCCAGCATTTT.

The genes are TRBV7-2 and TRBJ1-3; 7 bases line up with TRBD1. The germline gives CDR1 SGHTA, CDR2 FQGNSA. The CDR3 has 15 amino acids. Trimming removed 5 bases from V and 4 bases from J; junction bases left unmatched: 8. The CDR3 DNA is TGTGCCAGCAGCCACCGACAGGGTGGCGGAAACACCATATATTTT. Its translation: CASSHRQGGGNTIYF.

This clonotype was observed many times. V is TRBV3-1 and J is TRBJ1-1; D remains ambiguous. The CDR3 consists of 17 residues. The germline CDR1 and CDR2 sequences are LGHDT and YNNKEL (reference sequence). Trimming removed 0 bases at V and 0 bases at J, with 14 bases between. The CDR3 coding sequence is TGTGCCAGCAGCCAAGATATTTCGGCCCGTCTGAACACTGAAGCTTTCTTT. Its translation: CASSQDISARLNTEAFF.

In this sample, this clonotype turned up a few times. The V gene is TRBV2, the J gene TRBJ2-7, with D tentatively TRBD2 (5 bases). Trimming cost V 4 bases and J 2 bases, with 12 bases left between them. CDR1 is SNHLY, CDR2 FYNNEI, per germline. The CDR3 has 14 residues. The CDR3 coding sequence is TGTGCCAGCAGTGTTCTACGGGAAACCTACGAGCAGTACTTC. Translating it yields CASSVLRETYEQYF.

This clonotype has a handful of counts. The rearrangement joins TRBV6-1 to TRBJ1-5; 7 bases are shared with TRBD1. The CDR3 contains 15 residues. Germline trimming cut 4 bases from V and 3 bases from J; bases unmatched to any gene: 6. The germline CDR1 and CDR2 sequences are MNHNS and SASEGT. CDR3 nucleotide sequence: TGTGCCAGCAGTGCCAGGGGGGACTTCAATCAGCCCCAGCATTTT. It codes for CASSARGDFNQPQHF.

Notes on this clonotype: Being one base from a much bigger clone, this may be a read error. Since the CDR3 does not end with the conserved phenylalanine or tryptophan, this likely comes from a read error. This chain joins TRBV20-1 and TRBJ1-1; tentatively, D is TRBD1 (5 bases). V was clipped by 6 bases and J by 1 base, with 9 bases between them. The germline V gene has CDR1 DFQATT and CDR2 SNEGSKA (reference sequence). The CDR3 runs to 12 residues. Written as DNA, the CDR3 is TGCAGTGCCCAGACAGAGAACACTGAAGCTTTCTCT. It codes for CSAQTENTEAFS.

This clonotype has only a few counts. The genes are TRBV7-2 and TRBJ1-3; no definite D call. V lost 5 bases to trimming and J lost 0 bases, with 14 bases between them. The CDR3 contains 16 residues. Per the germline V gene, CDR1 is SGHTA and CDR2 is FQGNSA. CDR3 bases: TGTGCCAGCAGCCTTCCCTCTGGGTCCTCTGGAAACACCATATATTTT. It translates to CASSLPSGSSGNTIYF.

This chain joins TRBV7-9 and TRBJ2-2; D is perhaps TRBD2 (5 bases). Trimming took off 3 bases at V and 3 bases at J, with 14 bases between the two ends. Germline CDR1 and CDR2: SEHNR and FQNEAQ (reference sequence). This CDR3 comprises 16 residues. CDR3 loop: CASSFRTGYHTGELFF. The CDR3 bases are TGTGCCAGCAGCTTTCGGACTGGCTATCACACCGGGGAGCTGTTTTTT. The whole variable domain, remainder taken from reference TRBV7-9 and TRBJ2-2, is DTGVSQNPRHKITKRGQNVTFRCDPISEHNRLYWYRQTLGQGPEFLTYFQNEAQLEKSRLLSDRFSAERPKGSFSTLEIQRTEQGDSAMYLCASSFRTGYHTGELFFGEGSRLTVL.

V gene TRBV19 combines with J gene TRBJ1-5; TRBD1 aligns across 8 bases. V was clipped by 5 bases and J by 6 bases; unmatched bases: 6. Germline CDR1 is LNHDA and CDR2 is SQIVND (reference sequence). This CDR3 has 14 residues. CDR3 sequence reads: CASSPQGGGQPQHF. CDR3 DNA: TGTGCCAGTAGTCCACAGGGGGGAGGTCAGCCCCAGCATTTT.

This clonotype showed up just a few times. This sequence joins TRBV28 and TRBJ1-2; D is unclear. This CDR3 has 14 residues. V gave up 7 bases and J gave up 5 bases, with 17 bases separating them. CDR1 is MDHEN, CDR2 SYDVKM, per germline. CDR3 region: CASNSRGWRYGYTF. The CDR3 nucleotides are TGTGCCAGCAATAGTCGGGGATGGAGGTATGGCTACACCTTC.

This clonotype was counted at least ten times. This chain joins TRBV12-3 or TRBV12-4 and TRBJ1-3; 7 nucleotides match TRBD1. The CDR3 is made up of 14 amino acids. V lost 3 bases to trimming and J lost 4 bases; unmatched junction nucleotides: 3. The CDR3, as DNA: TGTGCCAGCAGTTTGGCAGGGGGAGGAAACACCATATATTTT. This encodes CASSLAGGGNTIYF.

This clonotype was counted at least ten times. The CDR3 is CASSPPTSGRRGEQFF. The CDR3 DNA is TGTGCCAGCAGTCCTCCGACTAGCGGGAGAAGGGGTGAGCAGTTCTTC. This sequence joins TRBV7-9 and TRBJ2-1, with TRBD2 identical over 12 bases. The CDR3 length is 16 residues. Looked up from germline, CDR1 is SEHNR and CDR2 is FQNEAQ (reference sequence). The ends lost 6 bases at V and 9 bases at J; junction bases unmatched: 12.

This clonotype was counted a few times. CDR3 DNA: TGTGCCAGCAGCGGTAGCCTCGAGAACACCGGGGAGCTGTTTTTT. The encoded protein is CASSGSLENTGELFF. The V and J genes are TRBV13 and TRBJ2-2; the D is unclear. Looked up from germline, CDR1 is PRHDT and CDR2 is FYEKMQ (reference sequence). V lost 5 bases, J lost 1 base, and 11 bases lay in between. This CDR3 is built from 15 residues.

The gene calls are TRBV28 and TRBJ2-1; 7 nucleotides line up with TRBD2. The CDR3 runs to 13 residues. V lost 2 bases, J lost 7 bases, and 2 bases stayed unmatched. Germline CDR1 MDHEN, CDR2 SYDVKM. CDR3 amino acids: CASSLAGENEQFF. CDR3 DNA: TGTGCCAGCAGTTTAGCGGGAGAGAATGAGCAGTTCTTC.

The chain is built from TRBV7-3 and TRBJ2-3, with a possible D match to TRBD2 (6 bases). Germline values: CDR1 SGHTA, CDR2 FQGTGA. Trimming stripped 4 bases from V and 0 bases from J, with 17 bases between. This CDR3 contains 17 residues. The CDR3 reads CASSSPPGGDSTDTQYF. The CDR3 DNA sequence: TGTGCCAGCAGCTCCCCCCCTGGCGGGGATAGCACAGATACGCAGTATTTT.

This clonotype was counted between two and nine times. The chain employs TRBV11-2 and TRBJ2-1, with D possibly matching TRBD1 (6 bases). V lost 0 bases to trimming and J lost 5 bases, with 14 bases between them. The CDR3 is made up of 16 amino acids. Germline V CDR1 and CDR2: SGHAT, FQNNGV. CDR3 loop: CASSLDRQGHNNEQFF. In nucleotides, the CDR3 is TGTGCCAGCAGCTTAGATCGGCAGGGGCACAACAATGAGCAGTTCTTC.